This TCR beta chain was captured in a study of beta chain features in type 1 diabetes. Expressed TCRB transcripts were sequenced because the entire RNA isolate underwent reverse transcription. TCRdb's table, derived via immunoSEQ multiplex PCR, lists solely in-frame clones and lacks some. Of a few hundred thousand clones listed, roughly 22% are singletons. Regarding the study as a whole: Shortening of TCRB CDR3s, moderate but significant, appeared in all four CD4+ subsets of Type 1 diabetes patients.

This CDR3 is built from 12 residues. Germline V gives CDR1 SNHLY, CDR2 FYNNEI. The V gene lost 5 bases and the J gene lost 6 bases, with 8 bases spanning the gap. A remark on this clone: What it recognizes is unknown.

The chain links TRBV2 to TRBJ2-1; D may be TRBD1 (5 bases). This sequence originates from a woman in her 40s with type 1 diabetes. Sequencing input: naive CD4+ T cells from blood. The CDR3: CASSRGSNEQFF. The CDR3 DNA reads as TGTGCCAGCAGTAGGGGAAGCAATGAGCAGTTCTTC.